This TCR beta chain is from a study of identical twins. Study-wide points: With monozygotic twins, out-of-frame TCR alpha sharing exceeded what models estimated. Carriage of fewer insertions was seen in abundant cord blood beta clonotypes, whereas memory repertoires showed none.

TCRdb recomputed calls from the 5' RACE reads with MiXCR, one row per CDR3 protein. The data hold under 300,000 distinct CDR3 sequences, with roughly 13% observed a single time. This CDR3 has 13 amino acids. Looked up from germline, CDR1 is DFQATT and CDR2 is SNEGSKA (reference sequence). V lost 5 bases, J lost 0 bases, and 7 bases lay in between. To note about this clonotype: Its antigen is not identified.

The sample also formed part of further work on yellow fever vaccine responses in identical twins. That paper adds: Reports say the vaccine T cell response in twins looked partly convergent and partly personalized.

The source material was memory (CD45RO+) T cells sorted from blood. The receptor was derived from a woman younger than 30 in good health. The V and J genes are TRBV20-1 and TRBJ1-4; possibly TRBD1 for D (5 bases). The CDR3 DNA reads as TGCAGTGCTTGGACACCAACTAATGAAAAACTGTTTTTT. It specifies CSAWTPTNEKLFF.